Presented here are 27 T cell receptor beta chains from one specimen sequenced in a study of early T cells in non-severe SARS-CoV-2 infection. TCRdb used MiXCR to reprocess the 5' RACE reads, holding one entry per CDR3 protein. The profile shows about 27,000 distinct CDR3 sequences, 5% to 5.5% of them singletons. The specimen sequenced was whole blood. These receptors were collected from an adult who was a healthcare worker with PCR-confirmed SARS-CoV-2 infection or an uninfected control (not recorded which).

This rearrangement joins TRBV5-1 to TRBJ1-6; D is ambiguous. Germline assignment: CDR1 SGHRS and CDR2 YFSETQ. This CDR3 contains 13 residues. Trimming cost V 4 bases and J 8 bases, with 10 bases left between them. This CDR3 is CASSAGTDSPLHF. CDR3 coding DNA: TGCGCCAGCAGCGCTGGCACCGATTCACCCCTCCACTTT.

This clonotype was recorded a few times. The chain is built from TRBV11-2 and TRBJ2-7; 8 nucleotides match TRBD1. V was pared by 1 base and J by 6 bases, with 8 bases of the junction left unmatched. The CDR3 totals 15 residues. Per germline, CDR1 SGHAT and CDR2 FQNNGV. In nucleotides, the CDR3 is TGTGCCAGCAGCTTAGTTCGTCAGGGGACAGGCGAGCAGTACTTC. This sequence encodes CASSLVRQGTGEQYF.

The rearrangement links TRBV24-1 to TRBJ1-4, with 9 nucleotides matching TRBD1. CDR3 length: 15 amino acids. Trimming took 3 bases from V and 8 from J; bases not matched to a gene: 6. Germline V CDR1 and CDR2: KGHDR, SFDVKD. As DNA, the CDR3 is TGTGCCACCAGTGATCCGACCGGGACAGGGGAAAAACTGTTTTTT. This codes for CATSDPTGTGEKLFF.

This clonotype was detected a few times. V and J are TRBV19 and TRBJ2-1; D ambiguous. V was shortened by 4 bases and J by 6 bases, with 10 bases between the two germline ends. CDR3 length: 13 amino acids. Germline V CDR1 and CDR2: LNHDA, SQIVND (reference sequence). The CDR3 nucleotides read TGTGCCAGTAGTACCTCCTCCAGCAATGAGCAGTTCTTC. Protein product: CASSTSSSNEQFF.

This clonotype has a count of ten or more. The chain has TRBV10-3 and TRBJ2-2, with TRBD1 matching 7 bases. The CDR3 has 18 residues. Germline V gives CDR1 ENHRY, CDR2 SYGVKD. V lost 0 bases and J lost 1; bases outside the gene matches: 8. CDR3 amino acids: CAISESPVQGLNTGELFF. The CDR3 nucleotides read TGTGCCATCAGTGAGTCTCCCGTACAGGGGTTGAACACCGGGGAGCTGTTTTTT.

In this sample, this clonotype turned up many times. The chain employs TRBV27 and TRBJ2-7; 8 bases match TRBD1. Trimming removed 8 bases from V and 5 bases from J; junction bases left unmatched: 8. The germline gives CDR1 MNHEY, CDR2 SMNVEV (reference sequence). CDR3 length equals 13 residues. For the CDR3, the DNA is TGTGCCAGCGCGGACAGGGCCCCCCACGAGCAGTACTTC. This gives the protein CASADRAPHEQYF.

This clonotype was recorded at least ten times. V gene TRBV27 combines with J gene TRBJ2-5; 8 nucleotides match TRBD2. The CDR3 is 16 residues long. V shed 3 bases, J shed 6 bases, and the junction held 12 bases outside the gene matches. Germline CDR1 reads MNHEY; CDR2 reads SMNVEV (reference sequence). The CDR3, as DNA: TGTGCCAGCAGTTTTCGGGGGGGCGGGAGCAAGAAGACCCAGTACTTC. This sequence encodes CASSFRGGGSKKTQYF.

In this sample, this clonotype turned up many times. V usage is TRBV27 and J usage is TRBJ2-4; tentative D call: TRBD1 (6 bases). Deletions cut 3 bases from V and 7 bases from J, with 10 bases between. The CDR3 length is 13 residues. The germline CDR1 and CDR2 sequences are MNHEY and SMNVEV (reference sequence). The CDR3 is CASSFLQGNIQYF. Here the CDR3 DNA reads TGTGCCAGCAGTTTTTTGCAGGGGAACATTCAGTACTTC.

This clonotype is medium-sized within its sample. This rearrangement joins TRBV19 to TRBJ1-2; 8 bases map to TRBD1. The germline CDR1 and CDR2 sequences are LNHDA and SQIVND (reference sequence). The CDR3 has 16 amino acids. Trimming removed 5 bases from V and 8 bases from J; junction bases left unmatched: 16. The CDR3 DNA reads TGTGCCAGTAGTTCCCTGAGGACAGGGTCGGGATACGGCTACACCTTC. Translation gives CASSSLRTGSGYGYTF.

This clonotype was seen at least ten times. The genes are TRBV6-5 and TRBJ1-2; D is unclear. Germline CDR1 MNHEY, CDR2 SVGAGI. CDR3 length equals 13 residues. V shed 4 bases and J shed 1 base, with 7 bases lying between them. The chain's CDR3 is CASSSGLNYGYTF. CDR3 nucleotides: TGTGCCAGCAGTTCGGGTCTTAACTATGGCTACACCTTC.

This clonotype was seen repeatedly, ten times or more. This chain connects TRBV7-2 to TRBJ2-5; D is perhaps TRBD1 (6 bases). Trimming stripped 5 bases from V and 2 bases from J, with 9 bases between. The CDR3 is 13 residues long. CDR1 and CDR2 (germline): SGHTA, FQGNSA. DNA for the CDR3: TGTGCCAGCAGCCGGACAGAACAAGAGACCCAGTACTTC. It translates to CASSRTEQETQYF.

This clonotype is labeled medium-sized. The rearrangement joins TRBV20-1 to TRBJ1-2, with D hard to call. Trimming took 1 base from V and 8 from J, leaving 11 bases between them. CDR1 and CDR2 from the germline V gene are DFQATT and SNEGSKA (reference sequence). The CDR3 has 12 amino acids. This CDR3 is CSARVALAGYTF. CDR3 DNA sequence: TGCAGTGCTAGAGTGGCCCTCGCGGGCTACACCTTC.

This clonotype was counted many times. This chain uses TRBV27 with TRBJ1-6; TRBD1 is a possible D gene (6 bases). This CDR3 spans 14 amino acids. V was trimmed by 3 bases and J by 5 bases, leaving 8 bases between them. Germline CDR1 reads MNHEY; CDR2 reads SMNVEV (reference sequence). This chain's CDR3 is CASSLGGNNSPLHF. The CDR3 nucleotides are TGTGCCAGCAGTTTGGGGGGCAATAATTCACCCCTCCACTTT.

This clonotype showed up many times. The rearrangement uses TRBV20-1 and TRBJ1-3, with D possibly TRBD1 on 5 matching bases. Trimming removed 5 bases at V and 3 bases at J, with 11 bases between. Germline V CDR1 and CDR2: DFQATT, SNEGSKA (reference sequence). The CDR3 spans 13 residues. CDR3 loop: CSASSDSGNTIYF. In nucleotides, the CDR3 is TGCAGTGCTTCGTCCGACAGTGGAAACACCATATATTTT.

The V and J genes are TRBV5-1 and TRBJ2-6; no definite D call. Looked up from germline, CDR1 is SGHRS and CDR2 is YFSETQ. The CDR3 covers 16 residues. Trimming cost V 3 bases and J 0 bases, with 10 bases left between them. CDR3 residues: CASSWTPRSGANVLTF. For the CDR3, the DNA is TGCGCCAGCAGCTGGACGCCCCGCTCTGGGGCCAACGTCCTGACTTTC.

This clonotype was seen a few times. The chain links TRBV29-1 to TRBJ2-5; weak D call: TRBD2 (6 bases). Germline assignment: CDR1 SQVTM and CDR2 ANQGSEA. The CDR3 consists of 13 residues. V lost 7 bases and J 1 base, leaving 13 bases between the germline ends. This CDR3 is CSGEEGIQETQYF. DNA for the CDR3: TGCAGCGGTGAGGAGGGGATCCAAGAGACCCAGTACTTC.

In this sample, this clonotype turned up a few times. The DNA for the CDR3 is TGCAGTGCTAGAGCGGGACAGTCATGGGCAGATACGCAGTATTTT. Its translation: CSARAGQSWADTQYF. The rearrangement joins TRBV20-1 to TRBJ2-3, with 7 bases lining up with TRBD1. Per the germline V gene, CDR1 is DFQATT and CDR2 is SNEGSKA (reference sequence). V shed 1 base and J 4 bases; nucleotides not matched to a gene: 8. The CDR3 has 15 residues.

This clonotype was detected ten times or more. The chain carries TRBV5-1 and TRBJ2-3; D might be TRBD1 (6 bases). Trimming took off 4 bases at V and 4 bases at J, with 19 bases between the two ends. CDR3 size: 16 residues. The germline V gene encodes CDR1 SGHRS and CDR2 YFSETQ. The CDR3 region has the DNA TGCGCCAGCAGCAAACCCGCGCAGGGGTCGGCAGATACGCAGTATTTT. This encodes CASSKPAQGSADTQYF.

The J gene is TRBJ2-2, the V gene TRBV7-9; D is perhaps TRBD1 (6 bases). Between the trimmed V and J ends, which lost 6 bases and 6 bases, there was a span of 11 bases. The germline V gene encodes CDR1 SEHNR and CDR2 FQNEAQ (reference sequence). The CDR3 has 13 amino acids. CDR3 region: CASSRQEAGELFF. The CDR3 DNA follows: TGTGCCAGCAGTAGACAGGAGGCCGGGGAGCTGTTTTTT.

This chain uses TRBV24-1 with TRBJ2-1, with 8 bases fitting TRBD1. Germline CDR1 and CDR2: KGHDR and SFDVKD. Trimming took 2 bases from V and 5 from J; bases not matched to a gene: 4. The CDR3 extends over 15 amino acids. The CDR3 DNA sequence: TGTGCCACCAGTGATTCCCGACAGGGGAACAATGAGCAGTTCTTC. It codes for CATSDSRQGNNEQFF.

This clonotype was detected only a few times. Here the CDR3 DNA reads TGTGCCAGCAGTGTACAGGGGTCGGCCAAAAACATTCAGTACTTC. This encodes CASSVQGSAKNIQYF. The V call is TRBV2, the J call TRBJ2-4; the match to TRBD1 covers 7 bases. The trim removed 4 bases at V and 1 base at J, leaving 4 bases unmatched. The CDR3 spans 15 residues. Germline V CDR1 and CDR2: SNHLY, FYNNEI. Full variable domain (missing parts from reference TRBV2 and TRBJ2-4): EPEVTQTPSHQVTQMGQEVILRCVPISNHLYFYWYRQILGQKVEFLVSFYNNEISEKSEIFDDQFSVERPDGSNFTLKIRSTKLEDSAMYFCASSVQGSAKNIQYFGAGTRLSVL.

This clonotype turned up a few times. The chain uses TRBV19 and TRBJ2-1; D might be TRBD1 (6 bases). The V end lost 9 bases, the J end lost 4 bases, and 10 bases lay between the germline ends. Germline assignment: CDR1 LNHDA and CDR2 SQIVND (reference sequence). The length of the CDR3 is 12 residues. As DNA, the CDR3 is TGTGCCAGCACCACAGGGTACAATGAGCAGTTCTTC. Translation: CASTTGYNEQFF.

Many counts were recorded for this clonotype. The chain joins TRBV10-3 to TRBJ1-6; D is unresolved. Looked up from germline, CDR1 is ENHRY and CDR2 is SYGVKD. The CDR3 totals 12 residues. Deletions cut 8 bases from V and 4 bases from J, with 6 bases between. DNA of the CDR3: TGTGCCATCGGGTTATATAATTCACCCCTCCACTTT. This gives the protein CAIGLYNSPLHF.

This clonotype was recorded many times. The rearrangement joins TRBV5-1 to TRBJ2-5, with 9 bases aligning to TRBD1. The ends lost 2 bases at V and 3 bases at J; junction bases unmatched: 8. CDR3 length: 16 residues. Germline CDR1 SGHRS, CDR2 YFSETQ. The CDR3 nucleotides are TGCGCCAGCAGCTTCCCACGGGACAGGGAGGAAGAGACCCAGTACTTC. Translated, it gives CASSFPRDREEETQYF. The full variable domain, completed using reference TRBV5-1 and TRBJ2-5, is KAGVTQTPRYLIKTRGQQVTLSCSPISGHRSVSWYQQTPGQGLQFLFEYFSETQRNKGNFPGRFSGRQFSNSRSEMNVSTLELGDSALYLCASSFPRDREEETQYFGPGTRLLVL.

This clonotype has at least ten counts. The chain couples TRBV19 to TRBJ1-6; the match to TRBD1 covers 9 bases. The CDR3 is 14 residues long. In germline, CDR1 is LNHDA, CDR2 SQIVND (reference sequence). Unmatched junction bases numbered 7, after V lost 1 base and J lost 15 bases. The CDR3 reads CASSIGRDREDLHF. The DNA for the CDR3 is TGTGCCAGTAGTATAGGCCGGGACAGGGAGGACCTCCACTTT.

The rearrangement joins TRBV20-1 to TRBJ2-7, with TRBD2 matching 7 bases. Germline V lookup: CDR1 DFQATT, CDR2 SNEGSKA (reference sequence). This CDR3 is built from 14 residues. V lost 7 bases and J lost 0; bases outside the gene matches: 9. CDR3 amino acids: CSVLGRGGSYEQYF. Here the CDR3 DNA reads TGCAGTGTTTTGGGCCGCGGGGGCTCCTACGAGCAGTACTTC.

This clonotype was counted ten times or more. This chain joins TRBV5-1 and TRBJ1-5, with D possibly matching TRBD1 (6 bases). CDR1 is SGHRS, CDR2 YFSETQ, per germline. CDR3 size: 13 residues. Trimming removed 4 bases at V and 7 bases at J, with 12 bases between. The CDR3 nucleotides read TGCGCCAGCAGCCTGGAGGGGGAGCAGCCCCAGCATTTT. This translates into CASSLEGEQPQHF.